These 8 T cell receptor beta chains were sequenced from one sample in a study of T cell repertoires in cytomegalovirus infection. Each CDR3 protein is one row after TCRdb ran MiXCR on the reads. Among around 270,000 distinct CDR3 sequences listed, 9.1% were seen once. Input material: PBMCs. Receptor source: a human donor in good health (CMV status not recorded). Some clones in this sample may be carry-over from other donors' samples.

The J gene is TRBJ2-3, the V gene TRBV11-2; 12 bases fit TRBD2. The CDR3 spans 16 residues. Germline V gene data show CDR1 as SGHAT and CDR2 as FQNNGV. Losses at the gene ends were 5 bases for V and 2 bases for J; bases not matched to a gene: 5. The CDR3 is CASSAGLAGYTDTQYF. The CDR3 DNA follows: TGTGCCAGCAGCGCCGGACTAGCGGGATACACAGATACGCAGTATTTT.

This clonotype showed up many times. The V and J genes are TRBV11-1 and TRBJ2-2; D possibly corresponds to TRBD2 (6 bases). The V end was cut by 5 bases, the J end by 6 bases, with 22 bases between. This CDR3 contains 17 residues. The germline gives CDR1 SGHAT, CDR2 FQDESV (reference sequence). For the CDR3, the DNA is TGTGCCAGCAGCCCGCGGGGTGGACGTTCTCTACCCGGGGAGCTGTTTTTT. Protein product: CASSPRGGRSLPGELFF.

CDR3 sequence reads: CASSDAGRGGYTF. As DNA, the CDR3 is TGTGCCAGCAGTGATGCAGGGAGAGGTGGCTACACCTTC. J is TRBJ1-2 and V is TRBV2; possibly TRBD1 for D (5 bases). Germline CDR1 is SNHLY and CDR2 is FYNNEI. Between the trimmed V and J ends, which lost 3 bases and 7 bases, there was a span of 12 bases. This CDR3 comprises 13 residues.

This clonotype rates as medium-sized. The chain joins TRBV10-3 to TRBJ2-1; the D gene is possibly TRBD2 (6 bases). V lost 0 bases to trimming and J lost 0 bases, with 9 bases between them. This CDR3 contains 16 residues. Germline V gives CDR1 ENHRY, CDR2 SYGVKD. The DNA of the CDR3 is TGTGCCATCAGTGAGTCCCAAGCGGGCTCCTACAATGAGCAGTTCTTC. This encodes CAISESQAGSYNEQFF.

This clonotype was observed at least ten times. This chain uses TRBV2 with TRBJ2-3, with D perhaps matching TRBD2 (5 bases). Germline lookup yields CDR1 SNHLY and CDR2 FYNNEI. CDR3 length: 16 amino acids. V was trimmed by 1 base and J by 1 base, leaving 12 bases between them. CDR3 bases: TGTGCCAGCAGTGAAGGAGGGCGGCTCGGCACAGATACGCAGTATTTT. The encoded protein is CASSEGGRLGTDTQYF.

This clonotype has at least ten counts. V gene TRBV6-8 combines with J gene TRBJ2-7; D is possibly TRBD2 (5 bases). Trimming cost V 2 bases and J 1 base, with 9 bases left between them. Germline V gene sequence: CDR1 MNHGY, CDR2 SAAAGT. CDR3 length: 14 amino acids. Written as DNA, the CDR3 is TGTGCCAGCAGTTACATCGGAGGTTCCTACGAGCAGTACTTC. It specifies CASSYIGGSYEQYF.

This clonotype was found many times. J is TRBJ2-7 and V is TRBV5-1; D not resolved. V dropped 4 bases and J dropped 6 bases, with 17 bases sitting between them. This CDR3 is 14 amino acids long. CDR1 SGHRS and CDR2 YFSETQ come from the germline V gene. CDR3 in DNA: TGCGCCAGCAGCCCTGAGGAAGGATCGGTCGAGCAGTACTTC. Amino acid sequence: CASSPEEGSVEQYF.

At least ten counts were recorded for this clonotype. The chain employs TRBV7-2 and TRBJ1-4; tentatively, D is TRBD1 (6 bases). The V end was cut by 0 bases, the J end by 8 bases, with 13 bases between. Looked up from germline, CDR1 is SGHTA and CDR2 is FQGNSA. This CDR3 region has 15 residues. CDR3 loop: CASSLANREAEKLFF. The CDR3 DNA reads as TGTGCCAGCAGCTTAGCAAACAGGGAGGCCGAAAAACTGTTTTTT.